The text below deals with one T cell receptor beta chain. A single base separates this from a much larger clone, so it may be a read error. TCR beta cDNA was reverse-transcribed from about 550 ng of total RNA. The reaction used a constant-region primer and ProtoScript II reverse transcriptase. Three nested multiplex PCR rounds, a slightly modified ARM-PCR method, built the TCR beta libraries. A C-beta reverse primer was combined with TRBV1-TRBV30 forward primers in the first two PCR rounds, and each round had roughly 11 cycles. TCRdb independently ran MiXCR on the multiplex PCR reads; one entry per CDR3 protein. The data hold fewer than 400,000 distinct CDR3 sequences, with 65% observed a single time. This entry is derived from a study of tumor-infiltrating lymphocytes in primary liver carcinoma. The CDR3 is 16 residues long. V lost 6 bases and J lost 1; bases outside the gene matches: 8. Per germline, CDR1 MNHEY and CDR2 SVGEGT.

Blood RNA originated from unsorted whole blood, with germline DNA additionally extracted. Sequencing used peripheral blood. This clonotype originated in a man in his forties or fifties with primary liver carcinoma and hepatitis B virus infection. This rearrangement joins TRBV6-2 or TRBV6-3 to TRBJ2-1; TRBD2 matches 8 bases. This chain's CDR3 is CASSPGGGPSYNEQFF. CDR3 in DNA: TGTGCCAGCAGCCCCGGGGGGGGCCCATCCTACAATGAGCAGTTCTTC.